This T cell receptor beta chain came from a study of CD8+ T cells in alopecia areata. TCR sequencing used cDNA made by reverse transcription of extracted RNA. Repertoires were generated with immunoSEQ multiplex PCR, while TCRdb's copy carries only in-frame clones and drops some. The sample holds 110,000 to 150,000 clones, about 60% seen once. Germline V CDR1 and CDR2: SQVTM, ANQGSEA. The V and J ends lost 7 bases and 3 bases respectively, with 15 bases between them. This CDR3 region has 13 residues. The investigators collected lesional scalp punch biopsies and peripheral blood from alopecia areata patients.

The sequence came from a human donor with alopecia areata. Sequenced here: CD4+ T cells sorted from blood, sampled at week 0. This sequence joins TRBV29-1 and TRBJ1-2; maybe TRBD1 (6 bases). The CDR3 protein is CSDTGLYDYGYTF. Written as DNA, the CDR3 is TGCAGCGATACAGGGTTGTATGACTATGGCTACACCTTC. The entire variable domain, with the rest obtained from reference TRBV29-1 and TRBJ1-2, is as follows: SAVISQKPSRDICQRGTSLTIQCQVDSQVTMMFWYRQQPGQSLTLIATANQGSEATYESGFVIDKFPISRPNLTFSTLTVSNMSPEDSSIYLCSDTGLYDYGYTFGSGTRLTVV.